This TCR beta chain was observed in a study of OX40 agonist ivuxolimab in advanced cancers. General observations from the study: Clonal expansion was seen in CD4+ and CD8+ blood T cells by week 6 at 0.1 to 3.0 mg/kg.

If patients had autoimmune disease history or systemic immunosuppression, they were excluded. Clones were sequenced by immunoSEQ multiplex PCR, and TCRdb holds only the in-frame ones, with some missing. This sample carries about 48,000 clones, 85% of them seen once, and the ten largest clones take roughly 9.9%. Trimming stripped 6 bases from V and 4 bases from J, with 10 bases between. Germline CDR1 reads SNHLY; CDR2 reads FYNNEI. The CDR3 spans 13 residues. About this clone: What it recognizes is unknown. Other DNA sequences in this sample translate to the same CDR3.

The source material was CD4+ or CD8+ T cells sorted from blood, sampled in a trial of the OX40 agonist ivuxolimab. This TCR derives from an adult with an advanced solid tumor such as melanoma, head and neck, liver or kidney cancer. V and J are TRBV2 and TRBJ1-5; D unresolved. CDR3 DNA sequence: TGTGCCAGCAGCGACCAAGGGAATCAGCCCCAGCATTTT. Residues: CASSDQGNQPQHF.